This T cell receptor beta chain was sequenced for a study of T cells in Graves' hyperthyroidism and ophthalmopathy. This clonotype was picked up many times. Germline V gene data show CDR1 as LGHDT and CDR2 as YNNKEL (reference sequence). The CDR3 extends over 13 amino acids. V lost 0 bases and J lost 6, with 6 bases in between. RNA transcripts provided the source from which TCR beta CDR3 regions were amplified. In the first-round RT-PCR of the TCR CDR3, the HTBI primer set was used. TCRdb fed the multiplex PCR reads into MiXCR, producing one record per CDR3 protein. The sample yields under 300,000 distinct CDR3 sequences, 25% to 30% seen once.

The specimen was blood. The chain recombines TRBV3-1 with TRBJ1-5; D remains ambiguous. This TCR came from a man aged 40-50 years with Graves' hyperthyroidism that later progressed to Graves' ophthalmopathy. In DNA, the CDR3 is TGTGCCAGCAGCCAAGATATAGGTCAGCCCCAGCATTTT. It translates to CASSQDIGQPQHF. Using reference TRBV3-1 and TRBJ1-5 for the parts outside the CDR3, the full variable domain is DTAVSQTPKYLVTQMGNDKSIKCEQNLGHDTMYWYKQDSKKFLKIMFSYNNKELIINETVPNRFSPKSPDKAHLNLHINSLELGDSAVYFCASSQDIGQPQHFGDGTRLSIL.